This record concerns one T cell receptor (beta chain) sequence. This record belongs to a study of blood T cell repertoires in COVID-19. Germline V gene lookup returns CDR1 KGHDR and CDR2 SFDVKD. The CDR3 consists of 14 residues. Deletions cut 3 bases from V and 8 bases from J, with 15 bases between. Here immunoSEQ multiplex PCR was the method, and the copy in TCRdb shows in-frame clones only, minus some. The sample has about 330,000 clones; roughly 87% are singletons. This TCR came from a man aged 25-45 years with COVID-19, enrolled during active disease. This chain uses TRBV24-1 with TRBJ1-2; no firm D call. The specimen sequenced was peripheral blood. The CDR3 reads CATSDARGSGGYTF. The CDR3, as DNA: TGTGCCACCAGTGATGCCCGGGGAAGTGGAGGCTACACCTTC.